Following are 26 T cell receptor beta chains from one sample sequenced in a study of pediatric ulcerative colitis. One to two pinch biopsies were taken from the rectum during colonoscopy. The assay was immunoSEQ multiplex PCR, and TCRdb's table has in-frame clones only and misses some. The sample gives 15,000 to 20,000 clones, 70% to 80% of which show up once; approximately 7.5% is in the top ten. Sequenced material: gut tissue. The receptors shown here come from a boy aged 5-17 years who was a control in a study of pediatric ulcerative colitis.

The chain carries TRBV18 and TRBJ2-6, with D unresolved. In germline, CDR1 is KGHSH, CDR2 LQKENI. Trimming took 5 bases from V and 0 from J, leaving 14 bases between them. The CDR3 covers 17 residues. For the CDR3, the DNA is TGTGCCAGCTCATTTCCTAGATTCGGCTCTGGGGCCAACGTCCTGACTTTC. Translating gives CASSFPRFGSGANVLTF.

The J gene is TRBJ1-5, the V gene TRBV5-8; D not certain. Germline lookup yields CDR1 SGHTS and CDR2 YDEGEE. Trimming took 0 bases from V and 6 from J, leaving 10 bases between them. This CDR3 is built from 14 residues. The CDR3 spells CASSLDSASQPQHF. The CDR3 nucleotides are TGTGCCAGCAGCTTGGATAGCGCCTCTCAGCCCCAGCATTTT.

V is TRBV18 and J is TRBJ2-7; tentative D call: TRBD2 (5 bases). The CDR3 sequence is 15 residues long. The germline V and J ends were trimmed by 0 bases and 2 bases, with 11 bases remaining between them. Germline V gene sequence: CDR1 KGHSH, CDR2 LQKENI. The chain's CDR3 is CASSPPWPGTYEQYF. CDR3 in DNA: TGTGCCAGCTCACCACCGTGGCCGGGAACCTACGAGCAGTACTTC.

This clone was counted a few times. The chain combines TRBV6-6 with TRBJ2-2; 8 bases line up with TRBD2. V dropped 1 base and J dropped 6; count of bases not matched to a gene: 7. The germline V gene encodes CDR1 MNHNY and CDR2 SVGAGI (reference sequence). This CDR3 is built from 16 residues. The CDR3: CASSYWGSGVSGELFF. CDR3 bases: TGTGCCAGCAGTTACTGGGGTAGCGGGGTCTCCGGGGAGCTGTTTTTT.

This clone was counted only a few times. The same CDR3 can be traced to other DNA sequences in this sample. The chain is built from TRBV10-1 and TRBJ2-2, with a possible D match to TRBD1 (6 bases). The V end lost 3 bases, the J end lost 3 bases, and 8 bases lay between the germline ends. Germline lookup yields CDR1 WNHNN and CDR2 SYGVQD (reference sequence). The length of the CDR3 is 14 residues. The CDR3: CASSEQGYTGELFF. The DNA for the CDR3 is TGCGCCAGCAGTGAACAGGGTTACACCGGGGAGCTGTTTTTT.

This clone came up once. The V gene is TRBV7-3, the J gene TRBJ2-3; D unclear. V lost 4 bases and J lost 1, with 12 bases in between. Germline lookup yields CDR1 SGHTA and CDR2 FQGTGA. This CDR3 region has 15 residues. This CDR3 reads CASSSRLYGTDTQYF. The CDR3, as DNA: TGTGCCAGCAGCTCAAGATTGTATGGCACAGATACGCAGTATTTT. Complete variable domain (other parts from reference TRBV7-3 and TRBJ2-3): GAGVSQTPSNKVTEKGKYVELRCDPISGHTALYWYRQSLGQGPEFLIYFQGTGAADDSGLPNDRFFAVRPEGSVSTLKIQRTERGDSAVYLCASSSRLYGTDTQYFGPGTRLTVL.

The CDR3 DNA sequence: TGTGCCAGCAGCTCCCGACAGGGGACCGAAGAGCAGTTCTTC. Encoded protein: CASSSRQGTEEQFF. This sequence joins TRBV7-3 and TRBJ2-1; 8 positions agree with TRBD1. Germline CDR1 and CDR2: SGHTA and FQGTGA. This CDR3 comprises 14 residues. V was clipped by 4 bases and J by 10 bases; unmatched bases: 9.

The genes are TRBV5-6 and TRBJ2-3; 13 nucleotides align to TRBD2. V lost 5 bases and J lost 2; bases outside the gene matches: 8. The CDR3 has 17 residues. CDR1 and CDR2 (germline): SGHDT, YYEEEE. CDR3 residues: CASRLRLAGGHTDTQYF. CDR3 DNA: TGTGCCAGCAGACTTAGACTAGCGGGGGGCCACACAGATACGCAGTATTTT.

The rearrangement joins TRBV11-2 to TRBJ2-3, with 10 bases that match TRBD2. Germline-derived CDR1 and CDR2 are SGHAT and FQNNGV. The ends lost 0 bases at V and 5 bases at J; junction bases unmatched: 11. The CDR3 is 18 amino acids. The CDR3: CASSLDFQREGQRDTQYF. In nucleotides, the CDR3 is TGTGCCAGCAGCTTAGATTTCCAGCGGGAGGGCCAAAGAGATACGCAGTATTTT.

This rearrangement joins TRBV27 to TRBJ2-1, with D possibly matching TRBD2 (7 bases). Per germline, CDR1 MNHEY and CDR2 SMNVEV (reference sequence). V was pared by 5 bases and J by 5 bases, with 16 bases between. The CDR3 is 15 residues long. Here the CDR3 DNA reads TGTGCCAGCAGTCCACCTGGGGGGGGCAACAATGAGCAGTTCTTC. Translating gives CASSPPGGGNNEQFF.

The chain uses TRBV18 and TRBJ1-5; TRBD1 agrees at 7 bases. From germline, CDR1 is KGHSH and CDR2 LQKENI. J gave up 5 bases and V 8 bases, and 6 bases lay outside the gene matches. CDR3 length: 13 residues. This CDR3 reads CASQGEVDQPQHF. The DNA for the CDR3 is TGTGCCAGCCAGGGGGAGGTTGATCAGCCCCAGCATTTT.

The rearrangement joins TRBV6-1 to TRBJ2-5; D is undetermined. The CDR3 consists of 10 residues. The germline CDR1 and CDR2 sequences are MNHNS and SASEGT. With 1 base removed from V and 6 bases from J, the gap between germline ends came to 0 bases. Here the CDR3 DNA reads TGTGCCAGCAGTGAAGAGACCCAGTACTTC. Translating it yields CASSEETQYF.

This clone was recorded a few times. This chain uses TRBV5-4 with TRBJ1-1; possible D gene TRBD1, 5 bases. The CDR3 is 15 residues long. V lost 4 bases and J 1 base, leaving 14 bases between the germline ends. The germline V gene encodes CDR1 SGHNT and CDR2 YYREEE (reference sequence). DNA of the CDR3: TGTGCCAGCAGCCCGAGGGGTTATAGGAACACTGAAGCTTTCTTT. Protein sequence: CASSPRGYRNTEAFF. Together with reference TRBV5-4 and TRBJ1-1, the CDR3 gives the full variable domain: ETGVTQSPTHLIKTRGQQVTLRCSSQSGHNTVSWYQQALGQGPQFIFQYYREEENGRGNFPPRFSGLQFPNYSSELNVNALELDDSALYLCASSPRGYRNTEAFFGQGTRLTVV.

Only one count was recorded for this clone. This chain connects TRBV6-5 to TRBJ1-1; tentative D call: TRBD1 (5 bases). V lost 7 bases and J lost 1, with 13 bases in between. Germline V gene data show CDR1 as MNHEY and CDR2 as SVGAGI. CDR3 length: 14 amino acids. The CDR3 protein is CASNTHQGNTEAFF. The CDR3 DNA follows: TGTGCCAGCAATACGCATCAGGGGAACACTGAAGCTTTCTTT.

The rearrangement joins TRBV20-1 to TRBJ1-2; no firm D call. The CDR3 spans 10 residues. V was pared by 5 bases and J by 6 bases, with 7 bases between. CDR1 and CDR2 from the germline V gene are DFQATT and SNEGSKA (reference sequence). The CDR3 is CSAEENGYTF. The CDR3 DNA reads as TGCAGTGCTGAAGAGAATGGCTACACCTTC.

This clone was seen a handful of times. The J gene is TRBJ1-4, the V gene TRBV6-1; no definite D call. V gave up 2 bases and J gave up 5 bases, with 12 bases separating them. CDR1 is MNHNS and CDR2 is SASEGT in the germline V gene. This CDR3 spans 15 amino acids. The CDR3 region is CASSEFLVENEKLFF. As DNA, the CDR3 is TGTGCCAGCAGTGAATTCTTAGTTGAAAATGAAAAACTGTTTTTT.

The CDR3 DNA is TGTGCCAGTGACAGGGTTTCTGTCGGGGAGCTGTTTTTT. It yields the protein CASDRVSVGELFF. This chain links TRBV18 with TRBJ2-2, with 7 nucleotides matching TRBD1. Germline V CDR1 and CDR2: KGHSH, LQKENI. There are 13 residues in the CDR3. After removal of 9 bases from V and 7 bases from J, the junction contained 8 bases not matched to a gene.

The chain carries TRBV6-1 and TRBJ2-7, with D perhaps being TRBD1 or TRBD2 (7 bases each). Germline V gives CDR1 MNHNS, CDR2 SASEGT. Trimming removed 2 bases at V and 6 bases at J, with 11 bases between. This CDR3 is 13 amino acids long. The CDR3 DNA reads TGTGCCAGCAGTGAACAGGGGGGGGGCGAGCAGTACTTC. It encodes CASSEQGGGEQYF.

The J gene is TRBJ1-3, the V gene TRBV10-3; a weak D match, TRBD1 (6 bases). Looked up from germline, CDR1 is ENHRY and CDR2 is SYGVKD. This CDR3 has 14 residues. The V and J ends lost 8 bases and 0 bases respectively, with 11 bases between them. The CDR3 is CAIGRTDSGNTIYF. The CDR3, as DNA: TGTGCCATCGGTCGGACAGACTCTGGAAACACCATATATTTT.

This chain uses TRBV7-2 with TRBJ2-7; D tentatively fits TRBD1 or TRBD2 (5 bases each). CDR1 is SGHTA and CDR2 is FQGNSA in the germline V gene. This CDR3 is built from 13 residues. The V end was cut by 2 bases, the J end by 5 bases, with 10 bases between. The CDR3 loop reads CASSLYGAHEQYF. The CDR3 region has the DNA TGTGCCAGCAGCTTATACGGGGCCCACGAGCAGTACTTC.

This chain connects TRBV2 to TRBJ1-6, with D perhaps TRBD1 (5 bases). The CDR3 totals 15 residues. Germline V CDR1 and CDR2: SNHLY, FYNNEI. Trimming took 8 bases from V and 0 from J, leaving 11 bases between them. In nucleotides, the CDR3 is TGTGCCAGCGGGCCAGGGAGCTCCTATAATTCACCCCTCCACTTT. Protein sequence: CASGPGSSYNSPLHF.

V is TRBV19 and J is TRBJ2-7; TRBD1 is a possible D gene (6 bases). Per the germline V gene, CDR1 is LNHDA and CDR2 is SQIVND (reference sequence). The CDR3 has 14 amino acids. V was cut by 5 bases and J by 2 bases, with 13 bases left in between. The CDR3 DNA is TGTGCCAGTAGTTCTGGAACAGGGCCCTACGAGCAGTACTTC. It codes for CASSSGTGPYEQYF. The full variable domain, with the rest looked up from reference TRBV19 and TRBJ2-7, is DGGITQSPKYLFRKEGQNVTLSCEQNLNHDAMYWYRQDPGQGLRLIYYSQIVNDFQKGDIAEGYSVSREKKESFPLTVTSAQKNPTAFYLCASSSGTGPYEQYFGPGTRLTVT.

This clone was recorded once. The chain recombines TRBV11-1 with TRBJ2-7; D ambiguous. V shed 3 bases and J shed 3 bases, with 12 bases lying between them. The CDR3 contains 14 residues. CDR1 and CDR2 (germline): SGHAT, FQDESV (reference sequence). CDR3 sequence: CASSLGRVVYEQYF. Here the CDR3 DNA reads TGTGCCAGCAGCTTGGGTCGGGTTGTCTACGAGCAGTACTTC.

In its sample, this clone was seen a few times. CDR3 sequence reads: CASSDGGGWSNYGYTF. For the CDR3, the DNA is TGTGCCAGCAGTGACGGGGGGGGTTGGAGCAACTATGGCTACACCTTC. The gene calls are TRBV6-1 and TRBJ1-2; D possibly corresponds to TRBD1 (5 bases). Germline values: CDR1 MNHNS, CDR2 SASEGT. V gave up 3 bases and J gave up 2 bases, with 16 bases separating them. This CDR3 is built from 16 residues.

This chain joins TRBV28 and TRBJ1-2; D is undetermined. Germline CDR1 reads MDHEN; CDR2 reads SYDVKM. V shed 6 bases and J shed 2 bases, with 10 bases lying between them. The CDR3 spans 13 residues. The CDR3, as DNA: TGTGCCAGCAGCCAAAGGGTAAACTATGGCTACACCTTC. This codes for CASSQRVNYGYTF.

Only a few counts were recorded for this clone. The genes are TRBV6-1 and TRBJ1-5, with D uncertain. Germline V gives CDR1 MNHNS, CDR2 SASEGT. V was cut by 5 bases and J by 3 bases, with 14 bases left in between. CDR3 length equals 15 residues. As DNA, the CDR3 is TGTGCCAGCAGTTCGGGCTGGCAGTCCAATCAGCCCCAGCATTTT. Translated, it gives CASSSGWQSNQPQHF.